This T cell receptor (beta chain) was profiled in a study of blood T cell repertoires in COVID-19. Across the study: Cohort 3 donors counted as recovered after two negative PCRs, clearance, or resolved symptoms. The study drew acute and convalescent COVID-19 samples from the United States, Italy and Spain. PBMCs, B-cell-depleted T cells, or T cells were the source of the cDNA or gDNA that made up the material.

The age range of participants was about 18 to 95 years, with residence in fewer than 25 US areas. Trimming took off 6 bases at V and 6 bases at J, with 13 bases between the two ends. The CDR3 totals 13 residues. The germline V gene encodes CDR1 SGHVS and CDR2 FQNEAQ. Clones were sequenced by immunoSEQ multiplex PCR, and TCRdb holds only the in-frame ones, with some missing. The table has more than 120,000 clones, under 90% seen once. The chain carries TRBV7-8 and TRBJ2-3; tentative D call: TRBD2 (5 bases). Sequencing was performed on PBMCs or T cells enriched from blood (not recorded which). The TCR was taken from a man aged 45 to 65 in a cohort exposed to, infected with or recovered from COVID-19 (not recorded which). The CDR3 sequence is CASSFDRGDTQYF. Written as DNA, the CDR3 is TGTGCCAGCAGTTTCGACCGCGGGGATACGCAGTATTTT.